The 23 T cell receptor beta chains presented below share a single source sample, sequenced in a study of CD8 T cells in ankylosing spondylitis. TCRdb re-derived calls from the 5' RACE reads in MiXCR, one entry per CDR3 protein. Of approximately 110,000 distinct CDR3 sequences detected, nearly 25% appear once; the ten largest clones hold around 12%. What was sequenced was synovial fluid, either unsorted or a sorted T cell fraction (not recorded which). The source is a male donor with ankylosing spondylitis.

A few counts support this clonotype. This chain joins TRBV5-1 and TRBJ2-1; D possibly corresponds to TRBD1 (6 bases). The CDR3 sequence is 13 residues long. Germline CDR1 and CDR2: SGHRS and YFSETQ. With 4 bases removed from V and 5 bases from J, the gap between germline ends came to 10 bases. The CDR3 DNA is TGCGCCAGCAGCGAGGGGGACAACAATGAGCAGTTCTTC. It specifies CASSEGDNNEQFF.

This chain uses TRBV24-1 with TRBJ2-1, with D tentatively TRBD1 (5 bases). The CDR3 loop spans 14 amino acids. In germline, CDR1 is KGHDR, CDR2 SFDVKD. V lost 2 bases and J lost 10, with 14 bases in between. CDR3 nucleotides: TGTGCCACCAGTGATTCCCGGGCCAAGGGGGAGCAGTTCTTC. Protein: CATSDSRAKGEQFF.

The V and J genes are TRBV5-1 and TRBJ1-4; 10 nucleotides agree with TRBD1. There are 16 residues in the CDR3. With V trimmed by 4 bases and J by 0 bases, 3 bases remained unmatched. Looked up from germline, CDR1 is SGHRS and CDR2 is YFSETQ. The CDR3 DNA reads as TGCGCCAGCAGCGACGGGACAGGGGCAACTAATGAAAAACTGTTTTTT. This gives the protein CASSDGTGATNEKLFF.

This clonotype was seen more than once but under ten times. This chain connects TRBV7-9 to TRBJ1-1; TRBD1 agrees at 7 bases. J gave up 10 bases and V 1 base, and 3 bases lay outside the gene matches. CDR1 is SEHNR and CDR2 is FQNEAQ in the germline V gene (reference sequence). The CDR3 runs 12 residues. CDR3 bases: TGTGCCAGCAGCTTAGAGACAGGGACAGCTTTCTTT. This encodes CASSLETGTAFF.

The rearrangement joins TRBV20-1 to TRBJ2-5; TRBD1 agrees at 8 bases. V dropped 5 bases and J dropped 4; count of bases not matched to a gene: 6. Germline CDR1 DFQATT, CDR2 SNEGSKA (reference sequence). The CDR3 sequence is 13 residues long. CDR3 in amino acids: CSADQGAGETQYF. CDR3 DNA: TGCAGTGCTGATCAGGGGGCGGGAGAGACCCAGTACTTC.

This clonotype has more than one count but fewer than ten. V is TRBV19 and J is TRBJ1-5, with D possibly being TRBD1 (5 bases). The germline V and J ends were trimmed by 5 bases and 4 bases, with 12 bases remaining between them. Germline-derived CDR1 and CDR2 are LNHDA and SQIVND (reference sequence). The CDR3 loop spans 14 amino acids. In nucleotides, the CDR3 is TGTGCCAGTAGTTATATGGGGGTAAATCAGCCCCAGCATTTT. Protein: CASSYMGVNQPQHF.

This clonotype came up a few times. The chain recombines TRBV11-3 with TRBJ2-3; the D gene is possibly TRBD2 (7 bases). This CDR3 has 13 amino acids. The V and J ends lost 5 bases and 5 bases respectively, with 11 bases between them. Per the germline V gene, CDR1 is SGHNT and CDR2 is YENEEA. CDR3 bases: TGTGCCAGCAGCGAGGGGGGGGAAGATACGCAGTATTTT. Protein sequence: CASSEGGEDTQYF.

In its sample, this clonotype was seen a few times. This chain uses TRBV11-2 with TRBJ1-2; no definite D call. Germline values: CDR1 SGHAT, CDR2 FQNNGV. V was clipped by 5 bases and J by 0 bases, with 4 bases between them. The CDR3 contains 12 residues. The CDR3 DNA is TGTGCCAGCAGCACCTCTAACTATGGCTACACCTTC. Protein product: CASSTSNYGYTF.

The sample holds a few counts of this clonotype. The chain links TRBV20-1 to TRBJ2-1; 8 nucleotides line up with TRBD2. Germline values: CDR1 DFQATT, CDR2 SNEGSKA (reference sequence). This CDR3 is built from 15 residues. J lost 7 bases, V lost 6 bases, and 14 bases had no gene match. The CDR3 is CSAAWLAGYYNEQFF. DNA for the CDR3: TGCAGTGCGGCCTGGCTAGCGGGCTATTATAATGAGCAGTTCTTC.

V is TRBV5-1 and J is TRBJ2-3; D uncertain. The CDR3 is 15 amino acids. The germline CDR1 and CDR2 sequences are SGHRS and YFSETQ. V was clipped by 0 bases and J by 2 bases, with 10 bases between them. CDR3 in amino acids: CASSLGLTNTDTQYF. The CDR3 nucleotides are TGCGCCAGCAGCTTGGGGTTGACAAACACAGATACGCAGTATTTT. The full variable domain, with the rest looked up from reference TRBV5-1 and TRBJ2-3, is KAGVTQTPRYLIKTRGQQVTLSCSPISGHRSVSWYQQTPGQGLQFLFEYFSETQRNKGNFPGRFSGRQFSNSRSEMNVSTLELGDSALYLCASSLGLTNTDTQYFGPGTRLTVL.

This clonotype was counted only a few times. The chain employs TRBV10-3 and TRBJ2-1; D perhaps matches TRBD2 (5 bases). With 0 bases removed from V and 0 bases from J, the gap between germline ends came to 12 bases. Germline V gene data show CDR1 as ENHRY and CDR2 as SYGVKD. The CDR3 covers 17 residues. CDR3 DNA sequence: TGTGCCATCAGTGAGTCGCGCCGACTACGCTCCTACAATGAGCAGTTCTTC. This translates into CAISESRRLRSYNEQFF.

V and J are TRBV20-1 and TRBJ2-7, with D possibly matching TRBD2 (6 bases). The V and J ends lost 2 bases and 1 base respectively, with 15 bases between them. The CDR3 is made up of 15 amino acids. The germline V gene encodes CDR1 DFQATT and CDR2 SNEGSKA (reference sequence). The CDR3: CSARSGASESYEQYF. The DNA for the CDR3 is TGCAGTGCTAGATCGGGTGCTAGCGAATCCTACGAGCAGTACTTC.

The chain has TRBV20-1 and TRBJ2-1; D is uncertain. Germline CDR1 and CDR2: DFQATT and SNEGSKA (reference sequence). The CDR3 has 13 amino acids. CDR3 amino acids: CSLISSTFNEQFF. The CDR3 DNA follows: TGCAGCCTGATTTCGTCCACATTCAATGAGCAGTTCTTC.

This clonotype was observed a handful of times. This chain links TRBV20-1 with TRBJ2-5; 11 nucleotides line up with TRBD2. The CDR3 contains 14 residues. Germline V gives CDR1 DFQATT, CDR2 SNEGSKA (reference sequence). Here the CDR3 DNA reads TGCAGCCCTGATAGCGGGAGGGCCGAGGAGACCCAGTACTTC. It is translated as CSPDSGRAEETQYF.

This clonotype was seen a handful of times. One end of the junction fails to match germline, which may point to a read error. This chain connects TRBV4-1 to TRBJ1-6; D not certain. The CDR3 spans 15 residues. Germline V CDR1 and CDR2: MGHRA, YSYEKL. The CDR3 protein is CASGHPPPGNSPLHF. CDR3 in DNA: TGCGCCAGCGGCCACCCGCCGCCAGGAAATTCACCCCTCCACTTT.

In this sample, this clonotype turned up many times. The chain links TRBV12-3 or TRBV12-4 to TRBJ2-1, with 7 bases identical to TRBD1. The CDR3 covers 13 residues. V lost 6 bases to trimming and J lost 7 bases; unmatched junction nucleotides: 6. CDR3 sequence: CASSQMTGNEQFF. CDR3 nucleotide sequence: TGTGCCAGCAGCCAGATGACAGGGAATGAGCAGTTCTTC.

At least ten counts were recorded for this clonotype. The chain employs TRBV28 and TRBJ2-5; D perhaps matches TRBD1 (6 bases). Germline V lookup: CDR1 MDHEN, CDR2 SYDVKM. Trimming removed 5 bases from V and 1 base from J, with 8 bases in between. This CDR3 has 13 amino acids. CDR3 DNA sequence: TGTGCCAGCAGTGGACAGATCCAAGAGACCCAGTACTTC. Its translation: CASSGQIQETQYF. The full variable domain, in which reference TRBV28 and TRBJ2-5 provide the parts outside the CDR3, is DVKVTQSSRYLVKRTGEKVFLECVQDMDHENMFWYRQDPGLGLRLIYFSYDVKMKEKGDIPEGYSVSREKKERFSLILESASTNQTSMYLCASSGQIQETQYFGPGTRLLVL.

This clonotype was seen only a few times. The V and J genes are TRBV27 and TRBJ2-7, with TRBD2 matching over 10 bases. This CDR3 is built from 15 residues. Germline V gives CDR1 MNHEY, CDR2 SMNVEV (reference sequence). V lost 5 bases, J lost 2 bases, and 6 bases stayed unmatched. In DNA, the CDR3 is TGTGCCAGCAGTGCGACCGGGACTAGCGCCTACGAGCAGTACTTC. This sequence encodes CASSATGTSAYEQYF.

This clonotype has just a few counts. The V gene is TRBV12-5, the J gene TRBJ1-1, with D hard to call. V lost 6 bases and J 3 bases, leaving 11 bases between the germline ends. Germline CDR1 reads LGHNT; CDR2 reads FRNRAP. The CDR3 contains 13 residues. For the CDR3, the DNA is TGTGCTAGTGGCCTGAGGACGGACACTGAAGCTTTCTTT. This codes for CASGLRTDTEAFF.

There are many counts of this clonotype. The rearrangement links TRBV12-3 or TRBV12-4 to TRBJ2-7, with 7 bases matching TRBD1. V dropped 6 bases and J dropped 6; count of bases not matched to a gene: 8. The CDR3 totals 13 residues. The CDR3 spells CASSPRQGGEQYV. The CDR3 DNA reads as TGTGCCAGCAGCCCCCGACAGGGCGGCGAGCAGTACGTC.

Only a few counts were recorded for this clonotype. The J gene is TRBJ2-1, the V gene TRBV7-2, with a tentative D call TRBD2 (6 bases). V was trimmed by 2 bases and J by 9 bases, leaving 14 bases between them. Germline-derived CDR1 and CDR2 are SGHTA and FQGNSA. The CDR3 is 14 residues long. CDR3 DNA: TGTGCCAGCAGCTTACCTTCCCCCGGGGGTGAGCAGTTCTTC. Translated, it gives CASSLPSPGGEQFF.

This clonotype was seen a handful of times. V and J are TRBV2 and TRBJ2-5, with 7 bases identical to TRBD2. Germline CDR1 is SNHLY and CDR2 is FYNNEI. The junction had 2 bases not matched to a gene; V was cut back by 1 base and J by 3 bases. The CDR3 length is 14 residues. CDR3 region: CASSEGLAEETQYF. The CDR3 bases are TGTGCCAGCAGTGAAGGGCTAGCGGAAGAGACCCAGTACTTC.

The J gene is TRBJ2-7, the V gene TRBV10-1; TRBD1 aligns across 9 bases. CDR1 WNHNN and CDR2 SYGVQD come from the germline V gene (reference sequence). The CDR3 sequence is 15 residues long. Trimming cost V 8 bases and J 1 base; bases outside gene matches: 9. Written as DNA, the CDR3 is TGCGCCAGCCCCTGGGACAGGGCGGATTCCTACGAGCAGTACGTC. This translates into CASPWDRADSYEQYV.